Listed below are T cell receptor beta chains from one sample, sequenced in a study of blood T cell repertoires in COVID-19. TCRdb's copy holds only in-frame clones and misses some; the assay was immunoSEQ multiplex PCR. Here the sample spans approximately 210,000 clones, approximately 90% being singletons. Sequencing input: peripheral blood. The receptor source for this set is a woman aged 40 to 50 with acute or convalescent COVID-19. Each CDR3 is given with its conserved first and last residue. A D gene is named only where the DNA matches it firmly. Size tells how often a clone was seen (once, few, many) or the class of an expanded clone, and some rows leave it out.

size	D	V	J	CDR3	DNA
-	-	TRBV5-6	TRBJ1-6	CASSLGTVRSSPLHF	TGTGCCAGCAGCTTGGGCACGGTAAGATCCTCACCCCTCCACTTT
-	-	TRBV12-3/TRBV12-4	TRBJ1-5	CASSLYAGQPQHF	TGTGCCAGCAGTTTGTATGCTGGCCAGCCCCAGCATTTT
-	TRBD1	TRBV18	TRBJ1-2	CASSLDRIYGYTF	TGTGCCAGCTCTCTGGACAGGATTTATGGCTACACCTTC
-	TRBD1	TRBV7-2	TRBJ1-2	CASTRDRGYGGYTF	TGTGCCAGCACCCGGGACAGGGGGTATGGGGGCTACACCTTC
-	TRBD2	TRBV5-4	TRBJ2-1	CASSSKAGGPYGNEQFF	TGTGCCAGCAGCTCAAAAGCGGGGGGGCCTTACGGCAATGAGCAGTTCTTC
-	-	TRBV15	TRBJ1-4	CATGGTTGLNNEKLFF	TGTGCCACCGGGGGCACTACAGGACTTAATAATGAAAAACTGTTTTTT
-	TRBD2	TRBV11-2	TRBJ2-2	CASSRPSGNTGELFF	TGTGCCAGCAGCCGGCCTAGCGGGAACACCGGGGAGCTGTTTTTT
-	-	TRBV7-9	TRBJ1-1	CASSHTGQGSLNTEAFF	TGTGCCAGCAGCCATACAGGGCAGGGGAGCTTGAACACTGAAGCTTTCTTT
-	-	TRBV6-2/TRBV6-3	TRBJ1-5	CASSPPGGGQPQHF	TGTGCCAGCAGTCCCCCGGGGGGGGGTCAGCCCCAGCATTTT
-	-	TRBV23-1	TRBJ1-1	CASSQSVRNTEAFF	TGCGCCAGCAGTCAATCCGTCAGGAACACTGAAGCTTTCTTT
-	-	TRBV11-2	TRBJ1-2	CASSLDRDPYGYTF	TGTGCCAGCAGCTTAGATCGAGATCCCTATGGCTACACCTTC
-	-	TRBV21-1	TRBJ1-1	CASSIPREGNTEAFF	TGTGCCAGCAGCATTCCGCGGGAAGGGAACACTGAAGCTTTCTTT
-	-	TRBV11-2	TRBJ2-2	CASSSRAGELFF	TGTGCCAGCAGCTCCAGGGCCGGGGAGCTGTTTTTT
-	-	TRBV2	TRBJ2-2	CASSGSMVLAGELFF	TGTGCCAGCAGTGGAAGCATGGTTTTGGCCGGGGAGCTGTTTTTT
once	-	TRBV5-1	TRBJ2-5	CASSYPRQETQYF	TGCGCCAGCAGCTATCCGCGACAAGAGACCCAGTACTTC
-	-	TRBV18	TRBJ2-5	CASSPLGLASETQYF	TGTGCCAGCTCACCACTTGGGCTGGCGAGCGAGACCCAGTACTTC
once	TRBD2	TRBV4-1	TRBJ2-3	CASSLLAGGGTDTQYF	TGCGCCAGCAGCTTACTAGCGGGGGGTGGAACAGATACGCAGTATTTT
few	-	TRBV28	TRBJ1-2	CASRVPGGGGYTF	TGTGCCAGCAGGGTCCCAGGCGGGGGTGGCTACACCTTC
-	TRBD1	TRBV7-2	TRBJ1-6	CASSVGTGPHSPLHF	TGTGCCAGCAGCGTCGGGACAGGGCCACATTCACCCCTCCACTTT
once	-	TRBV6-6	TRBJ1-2	CASSPSNNFGYGYTF	TGTGCCAGCAGCCCCAGTAACAATTTCGGGTATGGCTACACCTTC
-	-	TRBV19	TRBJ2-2	CASSIKQQGSTGELFF	TGTGCCAGTAGTATAAAACAACAGGGAAGCACCGGGGAGCTGTTTTTT
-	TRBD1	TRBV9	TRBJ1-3	CASSGSRDRSSLGGYTIYF	TGTGCCAGCAGCGGGTCTCGGGACAGGAGTTCGCTGGGCGGTTACACCATATATTTT
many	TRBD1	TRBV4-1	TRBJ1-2	CASSDRTGKLGGYTF	TGCGCCAGCAGCGACCGGACAGGGAAGTTGGGTGGCTACACCTTC
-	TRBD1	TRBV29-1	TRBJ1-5	CSVRQGGGQPQHF	TGCAGCGTGAGACAGGGAGGCGGCCAGCCCCAGCATTTT
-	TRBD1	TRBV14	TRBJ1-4	CASSRIQGAHKEKLFF	TGTGCCAGCAGCCGCATCCAGGGGGCGCATAAAGAAAAACTGTTTTTT
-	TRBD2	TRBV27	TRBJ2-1	CASSPPLGLVSEQFF	TGTGCCAGCAGTCCCCCCCTGGGACTAGTATCCGAGCAGTTCTTC
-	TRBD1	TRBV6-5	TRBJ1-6	CASTGDRGGNSPLHF	TGTGCCAGCACCGGGGACAGGGGAGGAAATTCACCCCTCCACTTT
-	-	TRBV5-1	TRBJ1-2	CASSSDSFYGYTF	TGCGCCAGCAGCTCCGACAGTTTTTATGGCTACACCTTC
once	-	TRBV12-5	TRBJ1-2	CASGLVQEDSLHISNYGYTF	TGTGCTAGTGGTTTGGTACAGGAGGACAGCTTACACATATCTAACTATGGCTACACCTTC
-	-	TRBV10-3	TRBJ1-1	CAIGAGFTEAFF	TGTGCCATCGGTGCGGGGTTCACTGAAGCTTTCTTT
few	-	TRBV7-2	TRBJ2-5	CASSLGGPQETQYF	TGTGCCAGCAGCTTAGGGGGCCCTCAAGAGACCCAGTACTTC
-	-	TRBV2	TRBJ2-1	CASNPENGEQFF	TGTGCCAGCAATCCCGAAAACGGTGAGCAGTTCTTC
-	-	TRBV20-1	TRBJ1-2	CSASARVGYGYTF	TGCAGTGCTAGTGCCAGGGTAGGGTATGGCTACACCTTC
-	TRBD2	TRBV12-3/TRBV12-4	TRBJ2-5	CASSGLAAKYF	TGTGCCAGCTCGGGACTAGCGGCTAAGTACTTC
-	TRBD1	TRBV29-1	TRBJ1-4	CSVGTGTGNEKLFF	TGCAGCGTTGGCACAGGGACAGGGAATGAAAAACTGTTTTTT
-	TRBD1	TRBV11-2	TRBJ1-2	CASSSRDRKNYGYTF	TGTGCCAGCAGCTCACGGGACAGAAAAAATTATGGCTACACCTTC
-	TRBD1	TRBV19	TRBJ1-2	CASRKAGGSIHGYTF	TGTGCCAGTAGGAAGGCAGGGGGCTCTATCCATGGCTACACCTTC
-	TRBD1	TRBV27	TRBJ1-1	CASSSYSGTANTEAFF	TGTGCCAGCAGTTCATACTCCGGGACAGCGAACACTGAAGCTTTCTTT
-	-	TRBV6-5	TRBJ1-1	CASSLYDTSTEAFF	TGTGCCAGCAGTTTATACGACACCTCCACTGAAGCTTTCTTT
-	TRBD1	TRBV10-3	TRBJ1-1	CAISGALQGVDTEAFF	TGTGCCATCAGCGGGGCCCTCCAGGGGGTTGACACTGAAGCTTTCTTT
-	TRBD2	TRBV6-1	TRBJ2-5	CASSDRPSGGAGETQYF	TGTGCCAGCAGTGACCGCCCTAGCGGGGGGGCCGGAGAGACCCAGTACTTC
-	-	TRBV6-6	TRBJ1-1	CASSYPGTSSEAFF	TGTGCCAGCAGTTACCCAGGGACATCTAGTGAAGCTTTCTTT
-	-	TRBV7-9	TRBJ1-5	CASSSGNQPQHF	TGTGCCAGCAGCTCGGGAAATCAGCCCCAGCATTTT